The clone carrying this T cell receptor (beta chain) has at least ten counts. Its antigen is not known. Each sample used at least 6 million PBMCs. With each sample, at least 5.5 micrograms of total RNA were extracted. These data belong to a study of blood T cells in healthy people across ages. Study-level results: While age rose, TCR beta diversity per million T cells dropped in a roughly linear way.

Combining a sample-barcoded 5' primer with a J-beta primer mix, a second PCR ran for 7 to 11 cycles. Each single sample gave us at least 2.5 million CDR3-containing paired-end reads. TCRdb re-analysed the 5' RACE reads in MiXCR, keeping a single row per CDR3 protein. The top ten clones hold 7.9% of a sample with about 1.5 million distinct CDR3 sequences, about 43% of them seen once. Input material: blood. The sequence came from a woman aged 18-29 years in good health.

The CDR3, as DNA: TGTGCCAGCAGTTTTACAACAGGGTCCTACGAGCAGTACTTC. Translated: CASSFTTGSYEQYF. This rearrangement joins TRBV27 to TRBJ2-7, with D perhaps TRBD1 (6 bases). The CDR3 contains 14 residues. The V gene lost 3 bases and the J gene lost 1 base, with 10 bases spanning the gap. The V gene's germline CDR1 is MNHEY and CDR2 SMNVEV (reference sequence).